Shown below are 8 T cell receptor beta chains from a single sample sequenced in a study of T cells in tuberculosis. Repertoires were generated with immunoSEQ multiplex PCR, while TCRdb's copy carries only in-frame clones and drops some. Among 31,000 or so clones listed, more than 70% were seen once. Time point reported: new active TB diagnosis, blood taken before or within 7 days of starting treatment. The starting material was PBMCs, obtained at tuberculosis diagnosis. The receptor source for this set is an adult with tuberculosis.

The chain carries TRBV14 and TRBJ1-5; tentative D call: TRBD1 (5 bases). Per germline, CDR1 SGHDN and CDR2 FVKESK. CDR3 length: 12 amino acids. Trimming pared 4 bases from V and 11 bases from J, leaving 12 bases between. CDR3 bases: TGTGCCAGCAGCCGCCGACAGAAGACCCAGCATTTT. It encodes CASSRRQKTQHF.

The chain links TRBV7-2 to TRBJ2-7; 15 bases are a match to TRBD2. Germline CDR1 reads SGHTA; CDR2 reads FQGNSA. The CDR3 has 16 amino acids. With 3 bases clipped from V and 4 bases from J, the junction kept 4 bases outside the gene matches. Written as DNA, the CDR3 is TGTGCCAGCAGCTTTAGGACTAGCGGGGGGGATTACGAGCAGTACTTC. As protein: CASSFRTSGGDYEQYF.

J is TRBJ1-2 and V is TRBV11-2; perhaps TRBD1 as D (6 bases). Germline V gene sequence: CDR1 SGHAT, CDR2 FQNNGV. V lost 3 bases and J lost 8, with 19 bases in between. The CDR3 sequence is 15 residues long. The CDR3: CASSFALFGGKGYTF. In DNA form, the CDR3 reads TGTGCCAGCAGCTTTGCCTTGTTTGGGGGCAAGGGCTACACCTTC.

The chain has TRBV10-1 and TRBJ2-1; 10 nucleotides line up with TRBD1. J gave up 10 bases and V 0 bases, and 9 bases lay outside the gene matches. There are 16 residues in the CDR3. Germline lookup yields CDR1 WNHNN and CDR2 SYGVQD (reference sequence). The CDR3 loop reads CASSESVGTGAGEQFF. In DNA, the CDR3 is TGCGCCAGCAGTGAGTCGGTTGGGACAGGGGCGGGGGAGCAGTTCTTC.

This clone was recorded only once. The rearrangement joins TRBV15 to TRBJ1-1; perhaps TRBD1 as D (5 bases). From germline, CDR1 is LNHNV and CDR2 YYDKDF (reference sequence). Trimming shortened V by 3 bases and J by 3 bases, and 14 bases separated the two germline ends. The length of the CDR3 is 15 residues. The CDR3 nucleotides read TGTGCCACCAGCAGGGACCGACAGAGATACACTGAAGCTTTCTTT. This translates into CATSRDRQRYTEAFF.

This clone is medium-sized in the sample. The V gene is TRBV7-8, the J gene TRBJ1-2, with D tentatively TRBD1 (6 bases). This CDR3 has 15 amino acids. V was shortened by 5 bases and J by 5 bases, with 18 bases between the two germline ends. CDR1 and CDR2 (germline): SGHVS, FQNEAQ. The CDR3 spells CASSHTRQDRYGYTF. The CDR3 region has the DNA TGTGCCAGCAGCCATACCAGACAGGATCGTTATGGCTACACCTTC.

This clone has just a few counts. This rearrangement joins TRBV7-2 to TRBJ2-5; TRBD1 matches 7 bases. The CDR3 extends over 13 amino acids. V trimming: 8 bases; J trimming: 4 bases; junction bases outside the gene matches: 7. CDR1 is SGHTA, CDR2 FQGNSA, per germline. CDR3: CASRDSRSETQYF. CDR3 nucleotides: TGTGCCAGCCGGGACAGCCGTTCAGAGACCCAGTACTTC. Full variable domain (outside the CDR3, taken from reference TRBV7-2 and TRBJ2-5): GAGVSQSPSNKVTEKGKDVELRCDPISGHTALYWYRQSLGQGLEFLIYFQGNSAPDKSGLPSDRFSAERTGGSVSTLTIQRTQQEDSAVYLCASRDSRSETQYFGPGTRLLVL.

J is TRBJ2-6 and V is TRBV5-1; TRBD1 is a possible D gene (6 bases). CDR3 size: 16 residues. Germline-derived CDR1 and CDR2 are SGHRS and YFSETQ. V was shortened by 1 base and J by 0 bases, with 8 bases between the two germline ends. The CDR3 DNA reads as TGCGCCAGCAGCTTGAGGGGGTCCTCTGGGGCCAACGTCCTGACTTTC. Translation: CASSLRGSSGANVLTF.